These T cell receptor beta chains were read from a single sample in a study of blood T cell repertoires in COVID-19. Sequencing used immunoSEQ multiplex PCR; TCRdb keeps in-frame clones, though not all of them. The table has about 480,000 clones, nearly 90% seen once. Sequences were obtained from peripheral blood. The receptors originated from a man younger than 35 with COVID-19, enrolled during active disease. CDR3s include the opening cysteine and the closing phenylalanine or tryptophan. A D gene is named only where the DNA matches it firmly. Size tells how often a clone was seen (once, few, many) or the class of an expanded clone, and some rows leave it out.

once | TRBD2 | TRBJ2-7 | 18 | TRBV15 | CATSRELASGPTSYEQYF | TGTGCCACCAGCAGAGAATTGGCTAGCGGCCCAACCTCCTACGAGCAGTACTTC
once | TRBD2 | TRBJ2-1 | 14 | TRBV5-4 | CASSLPGGYNEQFF | TGTGCCAGCAGCTTGCCGGGAGGGTACAATGAGCAGTTCTTC
. | TRBD1 | TRBJ2-7 | 14 | TRBV9 | CASSPRTGSYEQYF | TGTGCCAGCAGCCCAAGGACAGGGTCCTACGAGCAGTACTTC
. | TRBD1 | TRBJ1-4 | 16 | TRBV11-2 | CASSYVGGTGDEKLFF | TGTGCCAGCAGCTACGTCGGAGGGACAGGGGATGAAAAACTGTTTTTT
. | . | TRBJ2-1 | 12 | TRBV7-9 | CASSSPGVEQFF | TGTGCCAGCAGCTCCCCGGGGGTTGAGCAGTTCTTC
. | TRBD1 | TRBJ1-2 | 16 | TRBV4-2 | CASSQDGEGARDGYTF | TGTGCCAGCAGCCAAGATGGTGAGGGGGCACGGGATGGCTACACCTTC
. | TRBD1 | TRBJ2-3 | 14 | TRBV7-2 | CASRRGHSTDTQYF | TGTGCCAGCAGGAGGGGGCATAGCACAGATACGCAGTATTTT
. | TRBD1 | TRBJ2-5 | 15 | TRBV30 | CAWGPRDRHGETQYF | TGTGCCTGGGGTCCCCGGGACAGGCATGGGGAGACCCAGTACTTC
. | TRBD2 | TRBJ2-7 | 15 | TRBV5-1 | CASSLEVAGVGEQYF | TGCGCCAGCAGCTTGGAAGTCGCGGGAGTTGGCGAGCAGTACTTC
once | TRBD2 | TRBJ2-2 | 17 | TRBV5-1 | CASRPSLGTRGTGELFF | TGCGCCAGCAGGCCTAGCCTGGGGACTAGAGGGACCGGGGAGCTGTTTTTT
. | TRBD1 | TRBJ1-2 | 16 | TRBV6-6 | CASSYSYIHRGYGYTF | TGTGCCAGCAGTTACTCGTACATACACAGGGGCTATGGCTACACCTTC
. | . | TRBJ2-3 | 16 | TRBV5-1 | CASSLVASAAGDTQYF | TGCGCCAGCAGCTTGGTCGCTAGCGCTGCTGGAGATACGCAGTATTTT
. | . | TRBJ2-3 | 13 | TRBV19 | CASSIDGARAQYF | TGTGCCAGTAGTATAGATGGGGCTCGGGCGCAGTATTTT
. | TRBD1 | TRBJ1-2 | 14 | TRBV2 | CASSVLGQNYGYTF | TGTGCCAGCAGCGTTTTGGGACAGAACTATGGCTACACCTTC
. | TRBD1 | TRBJ2-7 | 15 | TRBV28 | CASSTSGTGVGEQYF | TGTGCCAGCAGCACCTCCGGGACAGGGGTAGGCGAGCAGTACTTC
. | . | TRBJ1-2 | 14 | TRBV11-2 | CASSFSKENYGYTF | TGTGCCAGCAGCTTTAGTAAGGAGAACTATGGCTACACCTTC
. | TRBD2 | TRBJ2-1 | 16 | TRBV6-5 | CASSYEAGGYYNEQFF | TGTGCCAGCAGTTACGAAGCGGGAGGTTACTACAATGAGCAGTTCTTC
. | . | TRBJ1-4 | 16 | TRBV11-2 | CASSLGYRGADEKLFF | TGTGCCAGCAGCTTAGGGTATCGGGGGGCAGATGAAAAACTGTTTTTT
. | . | TRBJ1-1 | 17 | TRBV3-1/TRBV3-2 | CASSQPLSGLRNTEAFF | TGTGCCAGCAGCCAACCCCTGAGCGGGCTAAGGAACACTGAAGCTTTCTTT
. | . | TRBJ2-3 | 16 | TRBV5-1 | CASSPLLRRSADTQYF | TGCGCCAGCAGCCCCCTTCTCCGGCGGTCCGCAGATACGCAGTATTTT
. | . | TRBJ2-3 | 16 | TRBV5-1 | CASSLAPAGTTDTQYF | TGCGCCAGCAGCTTGGCTCCCGCGGGGACGACAGATACGCAGTATTTT
. | TRBD2 | TRBJ2-1 | 15 | TRBV6-5 | CASSYWFAGVSEQFF | TGTGCCAGCAGTTACTGGTTTGCGGGAGTTAGTGAGCAGTTCTTC
. | TRBD1 | TRBJ1-5 | 14 | TRBV27 | CASSLTGGGQPQHF | TGTGCCAGCAGTTTAACAGGGGGCGGTCAGCCCCAGCATTTT
. | . | TRBJ2-7 | 13 | TRBV25-1 | CASSGGGHYEQYF | TGTGCCAGCAGTGGGGGAGGCCACTACGAGCAGTACTTC
. | TRBD1 | TRBJ1-3 | 15 | TRBV6-1 | CASSDRDRAGNTIYF | TGTGCCAGCAGTGACCGGGACAGGGCTGGAAACACCATATATTTT
. | TRBD1 | TRBJ1-2 | 12 | TRBV6-4 | CAGQGILYGYTF | TGTGCCGGACAGGGTATACTTTATGGCTACACCTTC
. | . | TRBJ2-1 | 11 | TRBV30 | CAAKGSSGQFF | TGTGCCGCCAAAGGCAGCTCGGGGCAGTTCTTC
. | . | TRBJ2-1 | 16 | TRBV6-5 | CASSYSAQGSYNEQFF | TGTGCCAGCAGTTACTCGGCGCAGGGTTCCTACAATGAGCAGTTCTTC
. | . | TRBJ2-7 | 12 | TRBV19 | CASSRATYEQYF | TGTGCCAGTAGTAGGGCCACCTACGAGCAGTACTTC
. | . | TRBJ2-1 | 11 | TRBV30 | CAWSRGNEQFF | TGTGCCTGGAGTCGGGGAAATGAGCAGTTCTTC
. | TRBD2 | TRBJ2-3 | 15 | TRBV5-4 | CASSFASGGTDTQYF | TGTGCCAGCAGCTTCGCTAGCGGGGGCACAGATACGCAGTATTTT
once | TRBD1 | TRBJ1-1 | 18 | TRBV5-1 | CASSLAPGQGALNTEAFF | TGCGCCAGCAGCTTGGCACCGGGACAGGGGGCACTGAACACTGAAGCTTTCTTT
. | . | TRBJ1-1 | 13 | TRBV5-6 | CASSPVVDTEAFF | TGTGCCAGCAGCCCGGTCGTAGACACTGAAGCTTTCTTT
. | . | TRBJ1-6 | 15 | TRBV4-1 | CASSLEFSYNSPLHF | TGCGCCAGCAGCTTGGAGTTCTCCTATAATTCACCCCTCCACTTT
. | . | TRBJ1-2 | 12 | TRBV5-1 | CASSLEGRGYTF | TGCGCCAGCAGCTTGGAGGGGCGGGGCTACACCTTC
once | TRBD1 | TRBJ1-4 | 17 | TRBV19 | CASSITGGPSTNEKLFF | TGTGCCAGTAGTATCACAGGGGGCCCATCAACTAATGAAAAACTGTTTTTT
. | TRBD2 | TRBJ2-7 | 16 | TRBV5-1 | CASSLSTSGGAGEQYF | TGCGCCAGCAGCTTGAGTACTAGCGGGGGGGCAGGCGAGCAGTACTTC
. | TRBD2 | TRBJ2-1 | 16 | TRBV7-8 | CASSLVGGVSYNEQFF | TGTGCCAGCAGCTTAGTTGGGGGGGTCTCCTACAATGAGCAGTTCTTC
. | . | TRBJ2-5 | 15 | TRBV5-1 | CASSLGPTTQETQYF | TGCGCCAGCAGCTTGGGGCCCACGACTCAAGAGACCCAGTACTTC
. | . | TRBJ2-2 | 13 | TRBV25-1 | CASSEPTGGELFF | TGTGCCAGCAGTGAACCCACAGGCGGGGAGCTGTTTTTT
. | . | TRBJ2-5 | 13 | TRBV11-3 | CASSRGARETQYF | TGTGCCAGCAGCCGGGGTGCGAGGGAGACCCAGTACTTC
. | . | TRBJ1-3 | 16 | TRBV9 | CASSRLQGRSGNTIYF | TGTGCCAGCAGTCGTCTACAGGGCCGCTCTGGAAACACCATATATTTT
. | TRBD1 | TRBJ2-2 | 14 | TRBV7-9 | CASSRQGLSGELFF | TGTGCCAGCAGCCGACAGGGCCTATCGGGGGAGCTGTTTTTT
. | TRBD2 | TRBJ2-1 | 13 | TRBV20-1 | CSASLAGFYEQFF | TGCAGTGCTAGTCTAGCGGGGTTCTATGAGCAGTTCTTC
. | . | TRBJ1-5 | 16 | TRBV7-8 | CASSLLSGGSNQPQHF | TGTGCCAGCAGCTTGTTGTCAGGAGGTAGCAATCAGCCCCAGCATTTT
once | . | TRBJ1-2 | 15 | TRBV7-8 | CASSSIQGPSNGYTF | TGTGCCAGCAGCTCTATACAGGGACCTTCGAATGGCTACACCTTC
. | TRBD2 | TRBJ2-2 | 18 | TRBV7-2 | CASSPGLAGGSGTGELFF | TGTGCCAGCAGCCCGGGACTAGCGGGGGGGTCGGGTACCGGGGAGCTGTTTTTT
. | TRBD2 | TRBJ2-1 | 15 | TRBV5-1 | CASSTGTSGGQGQFF | TGCGCCAGCAGCACCGGGACTAGCGGGGGCCAGGGGCAGTTCTTC
. | . | TRBJ2-7 | 13 | TRBV19 | CASSSTLAHEQYF | TGTGCCAGTAGTTCCACCCTAGCGCACGAGCAGTACTTC
. | . | TRBJ2-2 | 14 | TRBV5-6 | CASTLTSLTGELFF | TGTGCCAGCACGCTGACTAGTTTGACCGGGGAGCTGTTTTTT